This TCR beta chain was captured in a study of neoadjuvant anti-PD-1 for oral cavity cancer. Worth noting for this clone: Antigen: not known.

Germline V lookup: CDR1 KGHSH, CDR2 LQKENI. V lost 6 bases and J lost 7, with 13 bases in between. This CDR3 is built from 12 residues. General study findings and limits: TCR analyses covered only a few patients per response group.

Blood libraries mostly used approximately 480 ng genomic DNA, six replicates each. Profiled with immunoSEQ multiplex PCR; TCRdb holds only in-frame clones, not every one. The sample contains roughly 14,000 clones, about 61% of which appear only once. This specimen was PBMCs, taken before nivolumab (anti-PD-1) treatment. The receptor was isolated from a person aged 35 to 85 with oral cavity squamous cell carcinoma. The V call is TRBV18, the J call TRBJ2-7; D not resolved. The CDR3 reads CASSPMGIEQYF. DNA for the CDR3: TGTGCCAGCTCTCCCATGGGGATAGAGCAGTACTTC. Full variable domain (rest looked up from reference TRBV18 and TRBJ2-7): NAGVMQNPRHLVRRRGQEARLRCSPMKGHSHVYWYRQLPEEGLKFMVYLQKENIIDESGMPKERFSAEFPKEGPSILRIQQVVRGDSAAYFCASSPMGIEQYFGPGTRLTVT.